The rows below give T cell receptor beta chains drawn from one sample of a study of blood T cell repertoires in COVID-19. Some clones are missing from TCRdb's copy, which holds only in-frame ones; the method was immunoSEQ multiplex PCR. The repertoire holds 200,000 to 300,000 clones, with approximately 88% as singletons. Source material: PBMCs or T cells enriched from blood (not recorded which). These receptor sequences come from a woman between 35 and 50 years old with acute COVID-19. CDR3s include the opening cysteine and the closing phenylalanine or tryptophan. A D gene is named only where the DNA matches it firmly. The size field is filled for only some rows; it gives once, few, many or a size class.

J: TRBJ1-5
V: TRBV3-1/TRBV3-2
size: -
D: TRBD1
CDR3: CASSRDRDQPQHF
DNA: TGTGCCAGCAGCCGGGACAGGGATCAGCCCCAGCATTTT

J: TRBJ1-2
V: TRBV9
size: -
D: -
CDR3: CASSVGTRRAYGYTF
DNA: TGTGCCAGCAGCGTGGGCACCCGCCGAGCCTATGGCTACACCTTC

J: TRBJ1-1
V: TRBV19
size: -
D: -
CDR3: CASSIMLGDTEAFF
DNA: TGTGCCAGTAGTATAATGTTGGGAGACACTGAAGCTTTCTTT

J: TRBJ2-2
V: TRBV5-1
size: many
D: TRBD1
CDR3: CASRSPGGVHGELFF
DNA: TGCGCCAGCAGAAGCCCAGGGGGCGTGCACGGGGAGCTGTTTTTT

J: TRBJ2-1
V: TRBV5-1
size: -
D: TRBD2
CDR3: CASSTGGSYNEQFF
DNA: TGCGCCAGCAGCACGGGAGGTTCCTACAATGAGCAGTTCTTC

J: TRBJ2-1
V: TRBV7-9
size: -
D: -
CDR3: CASSFSDEQFF
DNA: TGTGCCAGCAGCTTTTCAGATGAGCAGTTCTTC

J: TRBJ1-4
V: TRBV18
size: -
D: -
CDR3: CASSPREGEKLFF
DNA: TGTGCCAGCTCACCGCGCGAGGGTGAAAAACTGTTTTTT

J: TRBJ1-1
V: TRBV6-5
size: -
D: -
CDR3: CASSYSGEMGTEAFF
DNA: TGTGCCAGCAGTTACTCCGGAGAAATGGGCACTGAAGCTTTCTTT

J: TRBJ1-2
V: TRBV10-3
size: -
D: -
CDR3: CAIRKDSTYGYTF
DNA: TGTGCCATCAGAAAAGACAGTACTTATGGCTACACCTTC

J: TRBJ1-2
V: TRBV5-1
size: -
D: -
CDR3: CASRSPGDYNGYTF
DNA: TGCGCCAGCAGGAGCCCTGGGGACTACAATGGCTACACCTTC

J: TRBJ1-1
V: TRBV7-9
size: -
D: -
CDR3: CASSRSGGAHTEAFF
DNA: TGTGCCAGCAGCCGTTCAGGCGGGGCGCACACTGAAGCTTTCTTT

J: TRBJ2-2
V: TRBV7-9
size: -
D: TRBD1
CDR3: CAARGSAGGSGELFF
DNA: TGTGCCGCTAGGGGTTCGGCAGGGGGATCCGGGGAGCTGTTTTTT

J: TRBJ1-6
V: TRBV28
size: -
D: -
CDR3: CASSFESSYNSPLHF
DNA: TGTGCCAGCAGCTTCGAGAGCTCCTATAATTCACCCCTCCACTTT

J: TRBJ2-3
V: TRBV5-1
size: -
D: TRBD2
CDR3: CASRYTPGSGSTDTQYF
DNA: TGCGCCAGCAGATATACCCCGGGTAGCGGGAGCACAGATACGCAGTATTTT

J: TRBJ2-5
V: TRBV5-1
size: -
D: TRBD1
CDR3: CASSSGQGTQETQYF
DNA: TGCGCCAGCAGCTCGGGACAGGGGACCCAAGAGACCCAGTACTTC

J: TRBJ2-1
V: TRBV7-9
size: -
D: -
CDR3: CASRSPAADNEQFF
DNA: TGTGCCAGCCGATCCCCTGCGGCGGACAATGAGCAGTTCTTC

J: TRBJ2-5
V: TRBV10-3
size: -
D: TRBD2
CDR3: CAISFGLAGESGGTQYF
DNA: TGTGCCATCAGTTTTGGACTAGCGGGAGAAAGTGGGGGGACCCAGTACTTC

J: TRBJ1-5
V: TRBV20-1
size: few
D: -
CDR3: CSASRQGDQPQHF
DNA: TGCAGTGCTAGTCGGCAGGGTGATCAGCCCCAGCATTTT

J: TRBJ2-2
V: TRBV7-7
size: few
D: -
CDR3: CASSLRPATGNTGELFF
DNA: TGTGCTAGCAGCTTAAGGCCCGCGACAGGGAACACCGGGGAGCTGTTTTTT

J: TRBJ2-7
V: TRBV19
size: -
D: TRBD1
CDR3: CASSFTSTGGFYEQYF
DNA: TGTGCCAGTAGTTTTACCTCGACAGGGGGCTTCTACGAGCAGTACTTC

J: TRBJ1-2
V: TRBV6-6
size: -
D: TRBD1
CDR3: CASSQTGAALEGYTF
DNA: TGTGCCAGCAGTCAAACAGGGGCAGCACTGGAGGGCTACACCTTC

J: TRBJ2-5
V: TRBV5-5
size: -
D: TRBD2
CDR3: CASSPGGGSETQYF
DNA: TGTGCCAGCAGCCCGGGGGGTGGTTCGGAGACCCAGTACTTC

J: TRBJ2-3
V: TRBV7-9
size: once
D: TRBD1
CDR3: CASSLTETGVTDTQYF
DNA: TGTGCCAGCAGCTTAACGGAGACAGGGGTCACAGATACGCAGTATTTT

J: TRBJ2-5
V: TRBV9
size: -
D: -
CDR3: CASSVNYRVQETQYF
DNA: TGTGCCAGCAGCGTGAATTACAGGGTTCAAGAGACCCAGTACTTC

J: TRBJ1-1
V: TRBV24-1
size: -
D: TRBD1
CDR3: CATSQGAMNTEAFF
DNA: TGTGCCACCAGCCAGGGGGCCATGAACACTGAAGCTTTCTTT

J: TRBJ1-6
V: TRBV5-1
size: -
D: -
CDR3: CASSDKRSYNSPLHF
DNA: TGCGCCAGCAGCGATAAGCGCTCCTATAATTCACCCCTCCACTTT

J: TRBJ2-2
V: TRBV24-1
size: -
D: -
CDR3: CATSDSSFYTGELFF
DNA: TGTGCCACCAGTGATTCTTCTTTCTACACCGGGGAGCTGTTTTTT

J: TRBJ1-6
V: TRBV7-8
size: few
D: -
CDR3: CASSSQPGLQSPLHF
DNA: TGTGCCAGCAGCTCCCAACCAGGTCTACAGTCACCCCTCCACTTT

J: TRBJ2-4
V: TRBV10-2
size: -
D: TRBD2
CDR3: CASSSERGEDIQYF
DNA: TGCGCCAGCAGTTCAGAGCGGGGGGAGGACATTCAGTACTTC

J: TRBJ1-4
V: TRBV28
size: -
D: -
CDR3: CASRAKGDEKLFF
DNA: TGTGCCAGCAGAGCCAAGGGGGACGAAAAACTGTTTTTT

J: TRBJ1-1
V: TRBV27
size: -
D: -
CDR3: CASSLFRGNTEAFF
DNA: TGTGCCAGCAGTTTATTCCGGGGGAACACTGAAGCTTTCTTT

J: TRBJ2-1
V: TRBV28
size: -
D: -
CDR3: CASRSLGAIGEQFF
DNA: TGTGCCAGCAGATCCCTGGGGGCGATAGGTGAGCAGTTCTTC

J: TRBJ1-4
V: TRBV27
size: once
D: -
CDR3: CASRDGREGEKLFF
DNA: TGTGCCAGCAGGGATGGCAGGGAGGGTGAAAAACTGTTTTTT

J: TRBJ2-5
V: TRBV7-2
size: -
D: -
CDR3: CASSPGLYQETQYF
DNA: TGTGCCAGCAGCCCGGGACTTTACCAAGAGACCCAGTACTTC

J: TRBJ2-3
V: TRBV7-2
size: -
D: TRBD2
CDR3: CASSLGIAGLADTQYF
DNA: TGTGCCAGCAGCTTAGGGATAGCGGGACTGGCAGATACGCAGTATTTT

J: TRBJ1-2
V: TRBV5-6
size: -
D: -
CDR3: CASSFSGGVFYGYTF
DNA: TGTGCCAGCAGCTTTTCAGGAGGGGTTTTCTATGGCTACACCTTC

J: TRBJ2-5
V: TRBV30
size: -
D: -
CDR3: CAWRTIGQQETQYF
DNA: TGTGCCTGGAGGACGATTGGGCAACAAGAGACCCAGTACTTC

J: TRBJ2-1
V: TRBV19
size: -
D: -
CDR3: CASSIQDSTNEQFF
DNA: TGTGCCAGTAGTATCCAGGACTCTACAAATGAGCAGTTCTTC

J: TRBJ1-5
V: TRBV19
size: once
D: -
CDR3: CASRIASGVYQPQHF
DNA: TGTGCCAGTAGAATTGCATCGGGGGTGTATCAGCCCCAGCATTTT